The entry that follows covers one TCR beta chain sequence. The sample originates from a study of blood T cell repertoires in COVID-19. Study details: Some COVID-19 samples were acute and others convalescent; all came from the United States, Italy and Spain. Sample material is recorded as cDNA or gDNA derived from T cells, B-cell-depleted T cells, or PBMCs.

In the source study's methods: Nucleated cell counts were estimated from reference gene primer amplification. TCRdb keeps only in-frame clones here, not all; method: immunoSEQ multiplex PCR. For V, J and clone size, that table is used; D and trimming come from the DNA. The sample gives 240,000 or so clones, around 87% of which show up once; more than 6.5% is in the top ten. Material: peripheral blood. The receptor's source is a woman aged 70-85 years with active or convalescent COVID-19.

The CDR3 nucleotides are TGTGCCAGCAGCTCCCGGGACAGGGTAGAGGAGCAGTACTTC. Translating it yields CASSSRDRVEEQYF. The chain recombines TRBV21-1 with TRBJ2-7; the table's D gene call, TRBD1, was not cross checked with the DNA. TRBV21-1 has pseudogene status. This CDR3 is built from 14 residues.